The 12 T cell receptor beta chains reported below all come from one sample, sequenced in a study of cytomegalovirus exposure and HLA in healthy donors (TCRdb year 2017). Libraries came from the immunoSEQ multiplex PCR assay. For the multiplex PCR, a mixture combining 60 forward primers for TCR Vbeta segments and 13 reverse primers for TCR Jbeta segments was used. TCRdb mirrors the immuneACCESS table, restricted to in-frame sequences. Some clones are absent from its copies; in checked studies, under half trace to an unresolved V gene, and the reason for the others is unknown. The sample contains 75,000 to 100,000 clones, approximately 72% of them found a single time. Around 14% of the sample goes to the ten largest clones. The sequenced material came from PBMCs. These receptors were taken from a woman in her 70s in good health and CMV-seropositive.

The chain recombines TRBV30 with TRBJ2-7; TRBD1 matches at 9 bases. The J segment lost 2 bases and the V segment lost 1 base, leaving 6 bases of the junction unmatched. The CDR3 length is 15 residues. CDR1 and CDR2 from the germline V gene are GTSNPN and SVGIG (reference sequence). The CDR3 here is CAWSGAGTGTYEQYF. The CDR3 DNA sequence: TGTGCCTGGAGTGGAGCCGGGACAGGGACCTACGAGCAGTACTTC.

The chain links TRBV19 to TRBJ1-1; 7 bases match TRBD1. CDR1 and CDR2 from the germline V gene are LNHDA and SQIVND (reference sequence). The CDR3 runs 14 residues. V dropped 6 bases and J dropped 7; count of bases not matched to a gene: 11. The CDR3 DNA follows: TGTGCCAGTAGAACAGGGGTCTTAGGAGGTGAAGCTTTCTTT. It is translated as CASRTGVLGGEAFF.

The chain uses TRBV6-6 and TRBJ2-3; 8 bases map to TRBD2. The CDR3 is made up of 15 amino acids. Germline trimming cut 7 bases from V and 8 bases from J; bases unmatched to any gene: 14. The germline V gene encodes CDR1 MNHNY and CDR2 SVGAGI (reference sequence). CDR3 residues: CASTHQGSGMGTQYF. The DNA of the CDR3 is TGTGCCAGCACCCACCAGGGTAGCGGGATGGGTACGCAGTATTTT.

The CDR3 nucleotides are TGTGCCAGCACCCCGACAGGCACAGATACGCAGTATTTT. It translates to CASTPTGTDTQYF. V gene TRBV2 combines with J gene TRBJ2-3, with a possible D match to TRBD1 (5 bases). CDR3 length: 13 residues. Per germline, CDR1 SNHLY and CDR2 FYNNEI. V was trimmed by 7 bases and J by 1 base, leaving 9 bases between them.

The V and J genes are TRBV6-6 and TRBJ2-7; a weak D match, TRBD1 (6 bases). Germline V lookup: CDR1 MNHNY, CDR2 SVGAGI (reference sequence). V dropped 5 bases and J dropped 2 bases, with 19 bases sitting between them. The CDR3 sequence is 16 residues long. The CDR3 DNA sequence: TGTGCCAGCAGTAAAGGGGGTGGGGGAAAAGCCTACGAGCAGTACTTC. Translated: CASSKGGGGKAYEQYF.

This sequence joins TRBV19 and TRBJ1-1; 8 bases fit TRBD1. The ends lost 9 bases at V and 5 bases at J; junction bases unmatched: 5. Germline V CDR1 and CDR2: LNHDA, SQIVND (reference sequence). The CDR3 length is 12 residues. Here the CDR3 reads CASRTGPTEAFF. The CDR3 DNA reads TGTGCCAGCCGGACAGGGCCGACTGAAGCTTTCTTT.

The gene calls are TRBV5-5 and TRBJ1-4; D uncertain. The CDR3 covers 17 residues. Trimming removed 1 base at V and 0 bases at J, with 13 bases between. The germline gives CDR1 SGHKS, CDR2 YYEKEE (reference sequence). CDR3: CASSLKVRIATNEKLFF. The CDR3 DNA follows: TGTGCCAGCAGCTTGAAGGTCAGGATTGCAACTAATGAAAAACTGTTTTTT.

This CDR3 reads CASSQDGAGPQETQYF. CDR3 bases: TGTGCCAGCAGCCAAGATGGGGCGGGACCTCAAGAGACCCAGTACTTC. The chain has TRBV4-2 and TRBJ2-5; D might be TRBD2 (6 bases). The ends were cut back, 0 bases at V and 2 bases at J, with 13 bases in the middle. Per germline, CDR1 LGHNA and CDR2 YNFKEQ. CDR3 length: 16 amino acids.

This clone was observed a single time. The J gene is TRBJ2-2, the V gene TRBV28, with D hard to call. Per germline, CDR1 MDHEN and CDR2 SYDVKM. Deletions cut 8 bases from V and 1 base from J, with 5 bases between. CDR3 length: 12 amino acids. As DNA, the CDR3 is TGTGCCAGCCTCGGGAACACCGGGGAGCTGTTTTTT. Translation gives CASLGNTGELFF. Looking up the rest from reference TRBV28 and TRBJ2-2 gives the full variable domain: DVKVTQSSRYLVKRTGEKVFLECVQDMDHENMFWYRQDPGLGLRLIYFSYDVKMKEKGDIPEGYSVSREKKERFSLILESASTNQTSMYLCASLGNTGELFFGEGSRLTVL.

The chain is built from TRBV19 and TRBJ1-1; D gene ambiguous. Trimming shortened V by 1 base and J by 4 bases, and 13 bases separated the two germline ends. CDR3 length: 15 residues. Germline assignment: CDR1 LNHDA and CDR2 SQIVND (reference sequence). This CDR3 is CASSIAQIAGTEAFF. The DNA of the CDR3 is TGTGCCAGTAGTATAGCCCAGATTGCGGGCACTGAAGCTTTCTTT.

The chain's CDR3 is CASSLPGQGTGELFF. As DNA, the CDR3 is TGTGCCAGCAGCTTACCCGGACAGGGCACCGGGGAGCTGTTTTTT. The chain joins TRBV7-3 to TRBJ2-2; 8 positions match TRBD1. Germline V CDR1 and CDR2: SGHTA, FQGTGA. V was clipped by 2 bases and J by 4 bases; unmatched bases: 3. The CDR3 loop spans 15 amino acids.

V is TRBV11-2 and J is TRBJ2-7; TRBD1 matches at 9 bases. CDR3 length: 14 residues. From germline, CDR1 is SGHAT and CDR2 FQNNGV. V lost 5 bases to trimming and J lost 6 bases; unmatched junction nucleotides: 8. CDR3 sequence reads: CASSPRDRVTEQYF. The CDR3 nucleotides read TGTGCCAGCAGCCCCCGGGACAGGGTGACCGAGCAGTACTTC.